Listed below are T cell receptor beta chains from one sample, sequenced in a study of CXCR3-negative and CXCR3-positive naive CD8 T cells. Each CDR3 protein gets one entry in TCRdb, which reprocessed the 5' RACE reads and gives no DNA. The sample table includes thousands of distinct CDR3 sequences. Material for sequencing was naive CXCR3+ CD8+ T cells from blood. The receptors here all came from a human donor in good health. Some clones in this sample may be carry-over from other donors' samples. The CDR3 runs from the conserved cysteine through the conserved F or W. Only some rows state a clone size, as once, few, many or a class for expanded clones.

clone_size	v_call	j_call	cdr3_length	cdr3_aa
.	TRBV5-1	TRBJ2-7	14	CASSLALAAYEQYF
.	TRBV29-1	TRBJ1-1	13	CSVGAALNTEAFF
.	TRBV12-3/TRBV12-4	TRBJ2-1	15	CASSPTSGNYNEQFF
.	TRBV11-2	TRBJ2-3	12	CASSPLADTQYF
.	TRBV4-1	TRBJ1-2	18	CASSQGLGTPFSNYGYTF
medium-sized	TRBV7-9	TRBJ1-3	14	CASSPRGAGNTIYF
medium-sized	TRBV27	TRBJ2-5	14	CASGHIGGQETQYF
medium-sized	TRBV20-1	TRBJ1-1	15	CSARVRGGAGTEAFF
.	TRBV29-1	TRBJ1-2	11	CSVEGQGGYTF
.	TRBV19	TRBJ2-1	15	CASSITLDPYNEQFF
.	TRBV5-7	TRBJ2-5	14	CASSFPALQETQYF
medium-sized	TRBV7-9	TRBJ2-2	14	CASSPPGPAGELFF
.	TRBV12-3/TRBV12-4	TRBJ1-5	15	CASSLNPAANQPQHF
.	TRBV28	TRBJ2-3	14	CASIGWQGTDTQYF
medium-sized	TRBV6-6	TRBJ1-1	14	CASSYRDRDTEAFF
medium-sized	TRBV25-1	TRBJ2-5	16	CASSELLAGDGETQYF
medium-sized	TRBV5-5	TRBJ1-5	15	CASSFGQGYNQPQHF
.	TRBV4-1	TRBJ1-3	16	CASSQGAGISGNTIYF
medium-sized	TRBV3-1	TRBJ2-1	19	CASSQDFLTSGPTYNEQFF
.	TRBV6-5	TRBJ1-5	16	CASSYSGPELGQPQHF
medium-sized	TRBV29-1	TRBJ1-1	11	CGVLGETEAFF
medium-sized	TRBV7-9	TRBJ1-1	14	CASSLAPGNTEAFF
.	TRBV12-3/TRBV12-4	TRBJ2-7	13	CASSGAQSREQYF
.	TRBV25-1	TRBJ1-2	14	CASSPGQGDYGYTF
.	TRBV14	TRBJ1-2	13	CASSPGTVYGYTF
.	TRBV10-3	TRBJ1-1	16	CAISDRQQLMNTEAFF
.	TRBV29-1	TRBJ2-5	13	CSAPGRGRETQYF